The 12 T cell receptor beta chains below all came from one sample that was sequenced in a study of T cells in severe cutaneous drug reactions. Bulk and single-cell libraries used iRepertoire multiplex PCR with TCR subtype-specific primers. After re-calling the multiplex PCR reads, TCRdb lists one entry per CDR3 protein, DNA absent. Its listing shows just over 20,000 distinct CDR3 sequences. Carbamazepine had induced Stevens-Johnson syndrome or toxic epidermal necrolysis in the sequenced donors. Sequencing used PBMCs. All receptors come from a human donor with toxic epidermal necrolysis, a severe cutaneous drug reaction.

The chain recombines TRBV6-6 with TRBJ2-7; as DNA is missing, the TRBD1 call by TCRdb cannot be tested. This CDR3 comprises 18 residues. Germline values: CDR1 MNHNY, CDR2 SVGAGI (reference sequence). CDR3 sequence reads: CASRRTGTGGSGYYEQYF.

This sequence joins TRBV7-8 and TRBJ2-7; TCRdb's D call of TRBD1 is untestable without DNA. The length of the CDR3 is 13 residues. From germline, CDR1 is SGHVS and CDR2 FQNEAQ. CDR3 region: CASSFGHSYEQYF.

CDR3 region: CASSLGTLSTDTQYF. The gene calls are TRBV7-6 and TRBJ2-3. The CDR3 contains 15 residues. In germline, CDR1 is SGHVS, CDR2 FNYEAQ.

V is TRBV6-6 and J is TRBJ1-2; TCRdb's D call, TRBD1, is unchecked because there is no DNA. The length of the CDR3 is 12 residues. Looked up from germline, CDR1 is MNHNY and CDR2 is SVGAGI (reference sequence). CDR3: CASKTTGDGYTF.

J is TRBJ2-3 and V is TRBV6-2 or TRBV6-3; TCRdb picks TRBD1, but there is no DNA to check that call. The length of the CDR3 is 17 residues. CDR1 is MNHEY and CDR2 is SVGEGT in the germline V gene. CDR3 residues: CASSPHSGTGSTDTQYF.

V usage is TRBV29-1 and J usage is TRBJ1-2; TCRdb selects TRBD1, and the lack of DNA leaves this call unchecked. The CDR3 spans 12 residues. Germline CDR1 is SQVTM and CDR2 is ANQGSEA. The CDR3 reads CSVAGGTGGYTF.

This sequence joins TRBV20-1 and TRBJ2-3; TCRdb's assignment of TRBD1 cannot be checked, as there is no DNA. The V gene's germline CDR1 is DFQATT and CDR2 SNEGSKA (reference sequence). CDR3 size: 17 residues. This CDR3 reads CSARGALGTGGPDTQYF.

The genes are TRBV6-2 or TRBV6-3 and TRBJ1-1. The germline V gene has CDR1 MNHEY and CDR2 SVGEGT. The CDR3 loop spans 12 amino acids. The CDR3 reads CASSRGLMAAFF.

V is TRBV28 and J is TRBJ2-7; TCRdb names TRBD1, which stays unverified in the absence of DNA. The CDR3 length is 13 residues. Germline CDR1 and CDR2: MDHEN and SYDVKM. This CDR3 is CASTPPGEGEQYF. The complete variable domain, with remaining parts taken from reference TRBV28 and TRBJ2-7, reads DVKVTQSSRYLVKRTGEKVFLECVQDMDHENMFWYRQDPGLGLRLIYFSYDVKMKEKGDIPEGYSVSREKKERFSLILESASTNQTSMYLCASTPPGEGEQYFGPGTRLTVT.

V is TRBV3-1 and J is TRBJ2-3; absent DNA, TCRdb's TRBD1 call cannot be checked. Per germline, CDR1 LGHDT and CDR2 YNNKEL (reference sequence). This CDR3 is built from 14 residues. The CDR3 here is CASSRRGGKDTQYF.

The rearrangement uses TRBV18 and TRBJ2-7; TCRdb's D gene call, TRBD2, goes unchecked for lack of DNA. The length of the CDR3 is 15 residues. The germline V gene encodes CDR1 KGHSH and CDR2 LQKENI. CDR3 sequence: CASSPPIATRYEQYF. The variable domain in full, completed from reference TRBV18 and TRBJ2-7, reads NAGVMQNPRHLVRRRGQEARLRCSPMKGHSHVYWYRQLPEEGLKFMVYLQKENIIDESGMPKERFSAEFPKEGPSILRIQQVVRGDSAAYFCASSPPIATRYEQYFGPGTRLTVT.

This chain connects TRBV19 to TRBJ1-1; no DNA is available, so the TRBD1 call from TCRdb remains unchecked. Germline V lookup: CDR1 LNHDA, CDR2 SQIVND (reference sequence). The CDR3 has 16 amino acids. The CDR3 loop is CASSTSGGGMNTEAFF.